These 30 T cell receptor beta chains were all obtained from the same sample, sequenced in a study of CD8 T cells in ankylosing spondylitis. Each CDR3 protein gets one entry after TCRdb re-called the 5' RACE reads with MiXCR. The top ten clones hold about 4% of a sample with about 42,000 distinct CDR3 sequences, just under 4% of them seen once. The source material was blood, either unsorted or a sorted T cell fraction (not recorded which). The receptors derive from a female donor with ankylosing spondylitis or in good health (not recorded which).

This clonotype has ten or more counts. V and J are TRBV9 and TRBJ2-2; D possibly matches TRBD1 or TRBD2 (6 bases each). The V gene lost 2 bases and the J gene lost 3 bases, with 11 bases spanning the gap. Germline CDR1 reads SGDLS; CDR2 reads YYNGEE. This CDR3 has 15 amino acids. The CDR3 coding sequence is TGTGCCAGCAGCGTGGGGGGCTTCCACACCGGGGAGCTGTTTTTT. It specifies CASSVGGFHTGELFF.

This clonotype was seen many times. This chain connects TRBV9 to TRBJ2-2; tentatively, D is TRBD2 (6 bases). This CDR3 comprises 16 residues. V was clipped by 0 bases and J by 5 bases, with 14 bases between them. CDR1 is SGDLS and CDR2 is YYNGEE in the germline V gene. For the CDR3, the DNA is TGTGCCAGCAGCGTAGGTTGGCTAGCGAGGACCGGGGAGCTGTTTTTT. It specifies CASSVGWLARTGELFF.

The V call is TRBV9, the J call TRBJ2-1, with unresolved D. Germline-derived CDR1 and CDR2 are SGDLS and YYNGEE. V was clipped by 4 bases and J by 7 bases, with 15 bases between them. The CDR3 is made up of 14 amino acids. CDR3 in amino acids: CASSLTPNRNEQFF. CDR3 nucleotides: TGTGCCAGCAGCCTAACCCCCAACCGGAATGAGCAGTTCTTC.

There are many counts of this clonotype. The rearrangement links TRBV9 to TRBJ1-3, with D perhaps TRBD1 (6 bases). The CDR3 length is 16 residues. V lost 3 bases, J lost 0 bases, and 13 bases lay in between. CDR1 and CDR2 from the germline V gene are SGDLS and YYNGEE. CDR3 sequence reads: CASSGRGANSGNTIYF. DNA for the CDR3: TGTGCCAGCAGCGGGAGGGGGGCGAACTCTGGAAACACCATATATTTT. Variable domain in full (rest from reference TRBV9 and TRBJ1-3): DSGVTQTPKHLITATGQRVTLRCSPRSGDLSVYWYQQSLDQGLQFLIQYYNGEERAKGNILERFSAQQFPDLHSELNLSSLELGDSALYFCASSGRGANSGNTIYFGEGSWLTVV.

This clonotype was seen repeatedly, ten times or more. The chain uses TRBV9 and TRBJ1-1, with D perhaps matching TRBD1 (6 bases). With 0 bases removed from V and 8 bases from J, the gap between germline ends came to 20 bases. The germline CDR1 and CDR2 sequences are SGDLS and YYNGEE. The CDR3 is made up of 16 amino acids. The CDR3 DNA follows: TGTGCCAGCAGCGTAGAGGGGGGTATTTCTGAACGGGAAGCTTTCTTT. Encoded protein: CASSVEGGISEREAFF.

This clonotype occurred many times. The chain combines TRBV9 with TRBJ2-7; 8 positions match TRBD2. This CDR3 has 15 amino acids. V was pared by 4 bases and J by 3 bases, with 9 bases of the junction left unmatched. Looked up from germline, CDR1 is SGDLS and CDR2 is YYNGEE. CDR3 in amino acids: CASSPMGLVGYEQYF. The CDR3 region has the DNA TGTGCCAGCAGCCCGATGGGACTAGTGGGCTACGAGCAGTACTTC.

Many counts were recorded for this clonotype. The genes are TRBV9 and TRBJ2-7, with D perhaps being TRBD1 or TRBD2 (5 bases each). The germline V and J ends were trimmed by 4 bases and 6 bases, with 14 bases remaining between them. Germline V gene lookup returns CDR1 SGDLS and CDR2 YYNGEE. This CDR3 is built from 13 residues. CDR3 sequence reads: CASSTGALGEQYF. The CDR3 DNA is TGTGCCAGCAGCACCGGGGCTTTGGGCGAGCAGTACTTC.

This clonotype was seen repeatedly, ten times or more. V and J are TRBV9 and TRBJ2-3; D remains ambiguous. With 2 bases removed from V and 6 bases from J, the gap between germline ends came to 7 bases. The CDR3 is made up of 12 amino acids. The germline gives CDR1 SGDLS, CDR2 YYNGEE. In DNA, the CDR3 is TGTGCCAGCAGCGTCCACGTGGATACGCAGTATTTT. Amino acid sequence: CASSVHVDTQYF. Full variable domain (remainder filled in from reference TRBV9 and TRBJ2-3): DSGVTQTPKHLITATGQRVTLRCSPRSGDLSVYWYQQSLDQGLQFLIQYYNGEERAKGNILERFSAQQFPDLHSELNLSSLELGDSALYFCASSVHVDTQYFGPGTRLTVL.

This clonotype appeared many times. This chain connects TRBV9 to TRBJ2-7; TRBD2 matches at 8 bases. CDR1 SGDLS and CDR2 YYNGEE come from the germline V gene. The CDR3 is made up of 15 amino acids. V lost 0 bases, J lost 2 bases, and 4 bases stayed unmatched. The CDR3 region has the DNA TGTGCCAGCAGCGTAGGCGGGGGGACCACCTACGAGCAGTACTTC. Translated: CASSVGGGTTYEQYF. Full variable domain (missing parts from reference TRBV9 and TRBJ2-7): DSGVTQTPKHLITATGQRVTLRCSPRSGDLSVYWYQQSLDQGLQFLIQYYNGEERAKGNILERFSAQQFPDLHSELNLSSLELGDSALYFCASSVGGGTTYEQYFGPGTRLTVT.

There are a few counts of this clonotype. This chain uses TRBV9 with TRBJ2-5, with unresolved D. CDR1 is SGDLS and CDR2 is YYNGEE in the germline V gene. This CDR3 is built from 13 residues. The ends were cut back, 3 bases at V and 7 bases at J, with 13 bases in the middle. The CDR3 DNA follows: TGTGCCAGCAGCGCCGACTCCGATGGGACCCAGTACTTC. As protein: CASSADSDGTQYF.

This clonotype was detected ten times or more. The genes are TRBV15 and TRBJ2-3; D ambiguous. Germline V lookup: CDR1 LNHNV, CDR2 YYDKDF (reference sequence). The V and J ends lost 5 bases and 1 base respectively, with 7 bases between them. The CDR3 has 13 residues. CDR3 region: CATSVQGTDTQYF. Written as DNA, the CDR3 is TGTGCCACCAGCGTGCAGGGCACAGATACGCAGTATTTT.

There are a few counts of this clonotype. The J gene is TRBJ1-6, the V gene TRBV9, with D hard to call. V gave up 2 bases and J gave up 8 bases, with 14 bases separating them. The CDR3 consists of 15 residues. Germline values: CDR1 SGDLS, CDR2 YYNGEE. The CDR3 loop reads CASSVRHSQDSPLHF. The CDR3, as DNA: TGTGCCAGCAGCGTTAGACACAGCCAGGATTCACCCCTCCACTTT.

The sample holds many counts of this clonotype. The CDR3 protein is CASSVGRRGGIETQYF. The CDR3 region has the DNA TGTGCCAGCAGCGTAGGCCGTCGGGGGGGCATAGAGACCCAGTACTTC. The rearrangement links TRBV9 to TRBJ2-5; 8 nucleotides line up with TRBD2. Looked up from germline, CDR1 is SGDLS and CDR2 is YYNGEE. The V gene end was trimmed by 0 bases and the J gene end by 4 bases; junction bases not matched to a gene: 8. CDR3 size: 16 residues.

This clonotype was recorded at least ten times. V is TRBV9 and J is TRBJ2-3; 7 bases match TRBD2. CDR1 is SGDLS, CDR2 YYNGEE, per germline. Trimming took 2 bases from V and 1 from J; bases not matched to a gene: 4. This CDR3 has 15 amino acids. CDR3 sequence: CASSVAGDRTDTQYF. The CDR3 DNA reads TGTGCCAGCAGCGTTGCGGGGGACCGCACAGATACGCAGTATTTT.

This clonotype came up many times. The gene calls are TRBV9 and TRBJ2-7, with 7 bases that match TRBD1. V lost 3 bases to trimming and J lost 1 base; unmatched junction nucleotides: 7. Germline CDR1 is SGDLS and CDR2 is YYNGEE. The CDR3 runs to 15 residues. The DNA for the CDR3 is TGTGCCAGCAGCGAAGGGACAGATCGGTCCTACGAGCAGTACTTC. Its translation: CASSEGTDRSYEQYF.

This clonotype was recorded at least ten times. V and J are TRBV9 and TRBJ1-4; D is possibly TRBD1 (5 bases). The V end lost 3 bases, the J end lost 10 bases, and 13 bases lay between the germline ends. The CDR3 is made up of 13 amino acids. Germline V gives CDR1 SGDLS, CDR2 YYNGEE. The CDR3 coding sequence is TGTGCCAGCAGCGCGACAGCGGAGGGAAAACTGTTTTTT. Translated: CASSATAEGKLFF.

This clonotype was counted many times. This chain joins TRBV9 and TRBJ2-1; D is undetermined. CDR1 is SGDLS and CDR2 is YYNGEE in the germline V gene. The V end lost 2 bases, the J end lost 10 bases, and 13 bases lay between the germline ends. The CDR3 totals 13 residues. The CDR3 region is CASSVVLATEQFF. The CDR3 DNA reads TGTGCCAGCAGCGTGGTATTAGCTACCGAGCAGTTCTTC.

In this sample, this clonotype turned up many times. The chain has TRBV9 and TRBJ2-3; 8 bases are shared with TRBD2. The CDR3 covers 17 residues. Trimming took 4 bases from V and 5 from J; bases not matched to a gene: 15. Germline loops: CDR1 SGDLS, CDR2 YYNGEE. Here the CDR3 reads CASSWPRGGGEKDTQYF. CDR3 sequence (DNA): TGTGCCAGCAGCTGGCCCCGGGGGGGCGGGGAGAAAGATACGCAGTATTTT.

This clonotype is medium-sized in the sample. The chain has TRBV9 and TRBJ2-2; no firm D call. The length of the CDR3 is 16 residues. V was trimmed by 4 bases and J by 0 bases, leaving 13 bases between them. From germline, CDR1 is SGDLS and CDR2 YYNGEE. Here the CDR3 reads CASSNRWTANTGELFF. Written as DNA, the CDR3 is TGTGCCAGCAGCAACCGATGGACCGCGAACACCGGGGAGCTGTTTTTT.

Ten or more counts support this clonotype. J is TRBJ2-1 and V is TRBV9; 9 bases map to TRBD2. Germline V gene lookup returns CDR1 SGDLS and CDR2 YYNGEE. This CDR3 region has 17 residues. The junction had 5 bases not matched to a gene; V was cut back by 1 base and J by 0 bases. For the CDR3, the DNA is TGTGCCAGCAGCGTACAAGCGGGGGGAAGCTCCTACAATGAGCAGTTCTTC. Translated: CASSVQAGGSSYNEQFF.

This clonotype has at least ten counts. The rearrangement links TRBV9 to TRBJ2-3; D ambiguous. This CDR3 has 14 residues. Germline values: CDR1 SGDLS, CDR2 YYNGEE. Trimming removed 3 bases at V and 2 bases at J, with 10 bases between. CDR3 in amino acids: CASSGRGITDTQYF. DNA for the CDR3: TGTGCCAGCAGCGGTAGAGGAATCACAGATACGCAGTATTTT.

This clonotype was seen at least ten times. This sequence joins TRBV9 and TRBJ2-3; unclear D gene. V was clipped by 0 bases and J by 3 bases, with 8 bases between them. CDR1 is SGDLS, CDR2 YYNGEE, per germline. The CDR3 extends over 14 amino acids. CDR3 loop: CASSVGVPTDTQYF. The CDR3 nucleotides are TGTGCCAGCAGCGTAGGGGTCCCAACAGATACGCAGTATTTT.

At least ten counts were recorded for this clonotype. The chain joins TRBV9 to TRBJ1-1; D is unresolved. The CDR3 runs to 16 residues. The germline V gene encodes CDR1 SGDLS and CDR2 YYNGEE. V was pared by 0 bases and J by 0 bases, with 12 bases between. DNA for the CDR3: TGTGCCAGCAGCGTAGGTCCGGGTTCGGTGAACACTGAAGCTTTCTTT. Amino acid sequence: CASSVGPGSVNTEAFF.

In its sample, this clonotype was seen many times. The gene calls are TRBV9 and TRBJ2-3; 11 bases match TRBD2. Per germline, CDR1 SGDLS and CDR2 YYNGEE. J gave up 1 base and V 0 bases, and 10 bases lay outside the gene matches. The CDR3 spans 19 residues. The CDR3 loop is CASSVGWLAGGPGTDTQYF. As DNA, the CDR3 is TGTGCCAGCAGCGTAGGATGGTTAGCGGGGGGGCCCGGCACAGATACGCAGTATTTT.

This clonotype was recorded at least ten times. The chain carries TRBV7-9 and TRBJ1-5, with TRBD1 as a possible D gene (5 bases). The CDR3 spans 15 residues. Germline V gene sequence: CDR1 SEHNR, CDR2 FQNEAQ (reference sequence). V lost 3 bases and J 5 bases, leaving 14 bases between the germline ends. The CDR3 sequence: CASSFLGQVDQPQHF. The CDR3, as DNA: TGTGCCAGCAGCTTCCTGGGGCAAGTAGATCAGCCCCAGCATTTT.

In its sample, this clonotype was seen many times. V and J are TRBV9 and TRBJ1-1; D is ambiguous. V was cut by 4 bases and J by 1 base, with 8 bases left in between. Germline V gene data show CDR1 as SGDLS and CDR2 as YYNGEE. This CDR3 has 13 residues. The DNA for the CDR3 is TGTGCCAGCAGCTTCGAAGAGAACACTGAAGCTTTCTTT. Residues: CASSFEENTEAFF.

V usage is TRBV9 and J usage is TRBJ2-5; D is possibly TRBD1 (5 bases). With 0 bases removed from V and 3 bases from J, the gap between germline ends came to 9 bases. Looked up from germline, CDR1 is SGDLS and CDR2 is YYNGEE. The CDR3 runs to 14 residues. CDR3 sequence: CASSVEGVKETQYF. CDR3 coding DNA: TGTGCCAGCAGCGTAGAAGGGGTCAAAGAGACCCAGTACTTC. The full variable domain, completed using reference TRBV9 and TRBJ2-5, is DSGVTQTPKHLITATGQRVTLRCSPRSGDLSVYWYQQSLDQGLQFLIQYYNGEERAKGNILERFSAQQFPDLHSELNLSSLELGDSALYFCASSVEGVKETQYFGPGTRLLVL.

Ten or more counts support this clonotype. J is TRBJ2-1 and V is TRBV9, with D unresolved. Germline V gene lookup returns CDR1 SGDLS and CDR2 YYNGEE. V was trimmed by 3 bases and J by 6 bases, leaving 13 bases between them. This CDR3 contains 14 residues. For the CDR3, the DNA is TGTGCCAGCAGCGCAACCTTGACGGCCAATGAGCAGTTCTTC. As protein: CASSATLTANEQFF.

This clonotype was counted between two and nine times. This rearrangement joins TRBV9 to TRBJ1-1, with 12 bases that match TRBD1. J lost 11 bases, V lost 0 bases, and 14 bases had no gene match. The germline CDR1 and CDR2 sequences are SGDLS and YYNGEE. The CDR3 runs to 17 residues. As DNA, the CDR3 is TGTGCCAGCAGCGTAGGGACTGGAGGGACAGGGGGCTTGAGTGCTTTCTTT. Protein: CASSVGTGGTGGLSAFF.

The table lists this clonotype with many counts. The V call is TRBV9, the J call TRBJ2-2; D call uncertain. There are 12 residues in the CDR3. Trimming took off 3 bases at V and 4 bases at J, with 4 bases between the two ends. Germline lookup yields CDR1 SGDLS and CDR2 YYNGEE. The CDR3 reads CASSASTGELFF. The CDR3 DNA reads as TGTGCCAGCAGCGCTTCCACCGGGGAGCTGTTTTTT.